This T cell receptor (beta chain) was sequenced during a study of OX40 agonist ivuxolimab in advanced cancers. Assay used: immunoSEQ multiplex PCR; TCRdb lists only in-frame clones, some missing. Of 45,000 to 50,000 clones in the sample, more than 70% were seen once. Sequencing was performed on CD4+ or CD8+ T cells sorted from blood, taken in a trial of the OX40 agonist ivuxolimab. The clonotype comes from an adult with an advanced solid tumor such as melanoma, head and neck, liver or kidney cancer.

CDR3 coding DNA: TGCGCCAGCAGTAAGGCAGCTAGCACAGATACGCAGTATTTT. It codes for CASSKAASTDTQYF. The chain combines TRBV10-1 with TRBJ2-3; D is unclear. The CDR3 covers 14 residues. Trimming shortened V by 5 bases and J by 0 bases, and 9 bases separated the two germline ends. The V gene's germline CDR1 is WNHNN and CDR2 SYGVQD (reference sequence).